The 18 T cell receptor beta chains listed next were all sequenced from one sample in a study of identical twins. TCRdb redid the calling of the 5' RACE reads with MiXCR, one entry per CDR3 protein. The data contain around 470,000 distinct CDR3 sequences, 11% to 15% of them seen just once; the ten biggest clones take up roughly 0.5%. This same sample was also part of a study on yellow fever vaccine responses in identical twins.

Sequencing was carried out using CD4+ T cells sorted from blood. The receptors originated from a woman between 18 and 29 years old in good health.

The V gene is TRBV5-1, the J gene TRBJ2-2; D may match TRBD1 or TRBD2 (6 bases each). Trimming pared 1 base from V and 2 bases from J, leaving 21 bases between. CDR3 size: 19 residues. From germline, CDR1 is SGHRS and CDR2 YFSETQ. CDR3 sequence reads: CASSLRSNGGPANTGELFF. The CDR3 region has the DNA TGCGCCAGCAGCTTGAGGAGTAACGGGGGCCCCGCAAACACCGGGGAGCTGTTTTTT.

The chain combines TRBV6-5 with TRBJ2-2, with D tentatively TRBD1 (5 bases). This CDR3 has 17 amino acids. The germline CDR1 and CDR2 sequences are MNHEY and SVGAGI. V shed 0 bases and J shed 5 bases, with 16 bases lying between them. Written as DNA, the CDR3 is TGTGCCAGCAGTTACTCGCAGGGCAGGGTGGTGACCGGGGAGCTGTTTTTT. Translated, it gives CASSYSQGRVVTGELFF.

This clonotype showed up just a few times. V and J are TRBV3-1 and TRBJ1-6, with D possibly being TRBD1 (6 bases). The V end lost 10 bases, the J end lost 0 bases, and 13 bases lay between the germline ends. This CDR3 has 15 residues. From germline, CDR1 is LGHDT and CDR2 YNNKEL (reference sequence). In DNA, the CDR3 is TGTGCCACCGGGGACACGAGCTCCTATAATTCACCCCTCCACTTT. Translated, it gives CATGDTSSYNSPLHF.

This clonotype was detected many times. The genes are TRBV25-1 and TRBJ2-7; D gene uncertain. CDR1 and CDR2 (germline): MGHDK, SYGVNS. Trimming stripped 4 bases from V and 3 bases from J, with 4 bases between. The CDR3 contains 11 residues. The CDR3 DNA sequence: TGTGCCAGCAGTGTCTACTACGAGCAGTACTTC. It specifies CASSVYYEQYF.

This clonotype was seen only a few times. The rearrangement links TRBV30 to TRBJ2-7; 7 nucleotides match TRBD1. Trimming removed 0 bases from V and 3 bases from J; junction bases left unmatched: 2. The germline V gene encodes CDR1 GTSNPN and CDR2 SVGIG (reference sequence). The CDR3 runs to 13 residues. CDR3 in amino acids: CAWSVGQVYEQYF. Written as DNA, the CDR3 is TGTGCCTGGAGTGTCGGACAGGTCTACGAGCAGTACTTC.

The genes are TRBV7-6 and TRBJ1-5, with D possibly TRBD1 on 5 matching bases. This CDR3 comprises 13 residues. Germline V gives CDR1 SGHVS, CDR2 FNYEAQ. V lost 5 bases and J 4 bases, leaving 9 bases between the germline ends. The CDR3 is CASSTGLNQPQHF. DNA of the CDR3: TGTGCCAGCAGCACGGGGCTAAATCAGCCCCAGCATTTT.

This clonotype was picked up a small number of times. The rearrangement uses TRBV29-1 and TRBJ2-7, with 10 bases identical to TRBD1. V lost 6 bases and J lost 6; bases outside the gene matches: 5. Germline values: CDR1 SQVTM, CDR2 ANQGSEA. The CDR3 sequence is 12 residues long. The CDR3 coding sequence is TGCAGCGTCCGACAGGGGGCTCGCGAGCAGTACTTC. It translates to CSVRQGAREQYF.

The table lists this clonotype with a few counts. The DNA of the CDR3 is TGCAGTGCTAGAAGCTACACGGGGGATTACAATGAGCAGTTCTTC. Its protein product is CSARSYTGDYNEQFF. The chain carries TRBV20-1 and TRBJ2-1; possibly TRBD2 for D (6 bases). V lost 2 bases and J 4 bases, leaving 15 bases between the germline ends. From germline, CDR1 is DFQATT and CDR2 SNEGSKA (reference sequence). The CDR3 consists of 15 residues.

This clonotype has just a few counts. The rearrangement uses TRBV29-1 and TRBJ2-1; TRBD1 is a possible D gene (6 bases). The CDR3 is 14 residues long. The germline gives CDR1 SQVTM, CDR2 ANQGSEA. The V end was cut by 6 bases, the J end by 3 bases, with 15 bases between. The CDR3 protein is CSVEQQQGYNEQFF. In nucleotides, the CDR3 is TGCAGCGTCGAACAACAACAGGGCTACAATGAGCAGTTCTTC.

This clonotype has a count of ten or more. The V call is TRBV29-1, the J call TRBJ2-3, with 9 bases matching TRBD1. J gave up 0 bases and V 8 bases, and 6 bases lay outside the gene matches. Germline V lookup: CDR1 SQVTM, CDR2 ANQGSEA. The CDR3 covers 14 residues. CDR3 sequence reads: CSLTGTGSTDTQYF. DNA of the CDR3: TGCAGCCTAACCGGGACAGGGAGCACAGATACGCAGTATTTT.

The rearrangement links TRBV18 to TRBJ2-1; TRBD2 matches at 10 bases. Germline CDR1 is KGHSH and CDR2 is LQKENI. The CDR3 runs 20 residues. Losses at the gene ends were 2 bases for V and 8 bases for J; bases not matched to a gene: 21. The CDR3 loop is CASSPGFATSGRRMSDEQFF. In nucleotides, the CDR3 is TGTGCCAGCTCACCAGGTTTCGCGACTAGCGGGCGCAGGATGTCAGATGAGCAGTTCTTC.

In its sample, this clonotype was seen a few times. The chain has TRBV10-3 and TRBJ1-1, with unresolved D. CDR3 length: 14 amino acids. The germline V gene has CDR1 ENHRY and CDR2 SYGVKD. With 5 bases removed from V and 7 bases from J, the gap between germline ends came to 17 bases. As DNA, the CDR3 is TGTGCCATCAGTTTAGATCCGAGATCCGATGAAGCTTTCTTT. Encoded protein: CAISLDPRSDEAFF.

The V and J genes are TRBV25-1 and TRBJ2-3, with a possible D match to TRBD2 (7 bases). Germline CDR1 MGHDK, CDR2 SYGVNS. Trimming removed 6 bases from V and 9 bases from J, with 16 bases in between. This CDR3 comprises 13 residues. CDR3 in amino acids: CASRGTAGATQYF. The CDR3 DNA follows: TGTGCCAGCAGGGGGACTGCGGGGGCGACGCAGTATTTT. Full variable domain (rest looked up from reference TRBV25-1 and TRBJ2-3): EADIYQTPRYLVIGTGKKITLECSQTMGHDKMYWYQQDPGMELHLIHYSYGVNSTEKGDLSSESTVSRIRTEHFPLTLESARPSHTSQYLCASRGTAGATQYFGPGTRLTVL.

The chain couples TRBV20-1 to TRBJ2-7, with no clear D. CDR1 is DFQATT and CDR2 is SNEGSKA in the germline V gene (reference sequence). CDR3 length equals 11 residues. Trimming left V 6 bases short and J 10 bases short, with 16 bases between. This chain's CDR3 is CSAQDGEVQYF. DNA for the CDR3: TGCAGTGCCCAGGACGGAGAGGTCCAGTACTTC.

This clonotype was found a few times. The J gene is TRBJ2-3, the V gene TRBV9; 9 bases match TRBD2. The J segment lost 6 bases and the V segment lost 1 base, leaving 12 bases of the junction unmatched. The CDR3 length is 17 residues. In germline, CDR1 is SGDLS, CDR2 YYNGEE. In nucleotides, the CDR3 is TGTGCCAGCAGCGTATCCGGGACTAGCTCCCTGGGGGATACGCAGTATTTT. Residues: CASSVSGTSSLGDTQYF.

The CDR3 DNA sequence: TGCAGTGCTAGGGGGGCAGGTAAACCTGGAAACACCATATATTTT. Its protein product is CSARGAGKPGNTIYF. J is TRBJ1-3 and V is TRBV20-1, with a tentative D call TRBD1 (6 bases). V was trimmed by 3 bases and J by 2 bases, leaving 14 bases between them. The CDR3 runs to 15 residues. The germline CDR1 and CDR2 sequences are DFQATT and SNEGSKA (reference sequence).

V gene TRBV2 combines with J gene TRBJ2-7, with TRBD1 as a possible D gene (5 bases). Germline V gene data show CDR1 as SNHLY and CDR2 as FYNNEI. The CDR3 has 13 amino acids. Trimming removed 7 bases at V and 2 bases at J, with 12 bases between. The CDR3 nucleotides read TGTGCCAGCACCCGGCAGGGTACCTACGAGCAGTACTTC. Its protein product is CASTRQGTYEQYF.

This clonotype appeared many times. This chain links TRBV12-3 or TRBV12-4 with TRBJ2-4; 12 bases line up with TRBD2. The CDR3 contains 16 residues. The V segment lost 5 bases and the J segment 6 bases; nucleotides outside the gene matches: 8. The CDR3 reads CASSPQAGLAGNIQYF. DNA for the CDR3: TGTGCCAGCAGTCCCCAAGCGGGACTAGCGGGAAACATTCAGTACTTC.